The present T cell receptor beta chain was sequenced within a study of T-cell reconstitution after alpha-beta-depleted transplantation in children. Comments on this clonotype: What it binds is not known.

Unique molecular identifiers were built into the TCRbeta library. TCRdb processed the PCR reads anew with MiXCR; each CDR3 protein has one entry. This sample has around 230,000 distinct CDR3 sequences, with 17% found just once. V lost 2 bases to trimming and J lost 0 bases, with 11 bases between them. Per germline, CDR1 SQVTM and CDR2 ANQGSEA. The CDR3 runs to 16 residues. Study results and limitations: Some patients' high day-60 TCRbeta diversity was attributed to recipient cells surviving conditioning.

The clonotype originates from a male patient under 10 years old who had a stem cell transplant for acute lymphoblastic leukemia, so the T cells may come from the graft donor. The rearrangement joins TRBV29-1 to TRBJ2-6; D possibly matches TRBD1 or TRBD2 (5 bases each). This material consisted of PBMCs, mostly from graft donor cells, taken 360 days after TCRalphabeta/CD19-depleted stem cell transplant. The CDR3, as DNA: TGCAGCGTTGAAAAGTGGGGGAGCTCTGGGGCCAACGTCCTGACTTTC. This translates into CSVEKWGSSGANVLTF.